The following is a T cell receptor beta chain sequence with its context. Its cognate antigen is unknown. Trimming stripped 4 bases from V and 8 bases from J, with 18 bases between. The CDR3 consists of 15 residues. In germline, CDR1 is SGHRS, CDR2 YFSETQ. The data were produced by immunoSEQ multiplex PCR, yet TCRdb's version contains in-frame clones alone and is incomplete. This sample has some 140,000 clones; more than 85% occur once, and the top ten carry about 3%. These data originate in a study of T cell responses to AZD1222 COVID-19 vaccine. The study, taken as a whole, reports: Among those given AZD1222, only six were seropositive at baseline. The peak T cell response came first, and repertoires were sampled only after it.

The clonotype comes from an adult in good health. The material sequenced was peripheral blood, taken on day 0 of AZD1222 vaccination. This chain uses TRBV5-1 with TRBJ1-4; TRBD1 might be the D (5 bases). The CDR3 spells CASSMVGVGQEKLFF. CDR3 sequence (DNA): TGCGCCAGCAGCATGGTAGGGGTTGGGCAAGAAAAACTGTTTTTT.